These T cell receptor beta chains were read from a single sample in a study of PD-1 blockade in classical Hodgkin lymphoma. Clones were sequenced by immunoSEQ multiplex PCR, and TCRdb holds only the in-frame ones, with some missing. The data contain roughly 26,000 clones, around 84% of them seen just once; the ten biggest clones take up approximately 2.7%. Source: peripheral blood mononuclear cells (PBMCs), taken at baseline. The receptors derive from a human donor with classical Hodgkin lymphoma. Both conserved end residues are part of each CDR3. Fields, in order: clone size, V gene, CDR3 protein. Not all rows give a size; the values are once, few, many and, for expanded clones, a class.

>NA|TRBV6-5
CASSRTGRTEAFF
>NA|TRBV7-8
CASTLIGYVANTEAFF
>NA|TRBV6-1
CASRDYQSSYEQYF
>NA|TRBV28
CASSLGTGGPGNTIYF
>NA|TRBV5-1
CASGPPAGPHGYTF
>NA|TRBV7-3
CASSFGTDTQYF
>NA|TRBV5-1
CASSLWGQGAGEQYF
>few|TRBV27
CASGRNNQPQHF
>few|TRBV10-1
CASSERLNTEAFF
>NA|TRBV7-2
CASSSEPRGTSYEQYF
>NA|TRBV10-3
CAISGSTGGENGYTF
>NA|TRBV7-9
CASSPTGSHGYTF
>NA|TRBV9
CASSEQGLGTEAFF
>few|TRBV5-5
CASSLDDYGYTF
>NA|TRBV7-9
CASSSQGIYGYTF
>NA|TRBV18
CASSPVRQGERGELFF
>NA|TRBV5-1
CASTQQGGFAGELFF
>NA|TRBV5-1
CASSDINEAFF
>few|TRBV19
CASSINNSPLHF
>NA|TRBV10-2
CASMPSRTGDQPQHF
>NA|TRBV25-1
CASRPPGVTNEKLFF
>NA|TRBV6-6
CASLGTGNTIYF
>NA|TRBV7-2
CASSSRQGTNEKLFF
>NA|TRBV7-3
CASSFLAADTQYF
>NA|TRBV5-1
CASSPMVGAGAGNTIYF
>once|TRBV7-9
CASSLGTGSAFF
>NA|TRBV6-1
CASSGGSGQSYEQYF
>once|TRBV19
CASSIAGGPYAYTF
>NA|TRBV19
CASSKEGSREQYF
>NA|TRBV7-9
CASCRTGGTEAFF
>NA|TRBV6-5
CASSYSGPTYNSPLHF